The 14 T cell receptor beta chains presented below share a single source sample, sequenced in a study of blood T cell repertoires in COVID-19. TCRdb keeps only in-frame clones here, not all; method: immunoSEQ multiplex PCR. The sample gives around 77,000 clones, over 75% of which show up once; 11% is in the top ten. The sample comprised peripheral blood. The receptors shown here come from a man in his 70s with active or convalescent COVID-19.

The chain uses TRBV4-1 and TRBJ2-2, with TRBD2 as a possible D gene (6 bases). Between the trimmed V and J ends, which lost 1 base and 3 bases, there was a span of 15 bases. Germline lookup yields CDR1 MGHRA and CDR2 YSYEKL. The CDR3 totals 17 residues. The CDR3 DNA reads TGCGCCAGCAGCCAAGTTACCTTTTGGGGGGACACCGGGGAGCTGTTTTTT. Protein sequence: CASSQVTFWGDTGELFF.

The chain has TRBV19 and TRBJ1-4, with 7 bases fitting TRBD1. CDR1 and CDR2 (germline): LNHDA, SQIVND (reference sequence). V lost 3 bases and J lost 2; bases outside the gene matches: 6. This CDR3 has 16 amino acids. The CDR3: CASSMGLTGTNEKLFF. CDR3 in DNA: TGTGCCAGTAGTATGGGATTGACAGGGACTAATGAAAAACTGTTTTTT.

This sequence joins TRBV6-5 and TRBJ2-7; possible D gene TRBD1, 6 bases. V shed 6 bases and J shed 0 bases, with 15 bases lying between them. Germline V gene lookup returns CDR1 MNHEY and CDR2 SVGAGI. The length of the CDR3 is 15 residues. This chain's CDR3 is CASSLGRTASYEQYF. The CDR3 DNA sequence: TGTGCCAGCAGCCTCGGTCGGACAGCCTCCTACGAGCAGTACTTC.

This chain joins TRBV5-4 and TRBJ2-7, with D possibly being TRBD1 (7 bases). Trimming shortened V by 5 bases and J by 1 base, and 16 bases separated the two germline ends. CDR3 length: 15 residues. Looked up from germline, CDR1 is SGHNT and CDR2 is YYREEE (reference sequence). The CDR3 bases are TGTGCCAGCAGTCGGGCGGGACAGAGTTCCTACGAGCAGTACTTC. This encodes CASSRAGQSSYEQYF.

In its sample, this clone was seen many times. J is TRBJ2-2 and V is TRBV11-1; 9 bases agree with TRBD1. The CDR3 extends over 16 amino acids. Germline V gene lookup returns CDR1 SGHAT and CDR2 FQDESV (reference sequence). The V and J ends lost 5 bases and 11 bases, in that order; junction bases with no gene match: 15. CDR3 region: CASSTSGTGRGIELFF. CDR3 in DNA: TGTGCCAGCAGCACCTCCGGGACAGGGAGGGGGATAGAGCTGTTTTTT.

The gene calls are TRBV10-3 and TRBJ1-1; D remains unclear. V gave up 4 bases and J gave up 1 base, with 13 bases separating them. CDR1 ENHRY and CDR2 SYGVKD come from the germline V gene. The CDR3 contains 15 residues. CDR3 in DNA: TGTGCCATCAGTGGCAGAGGCCACACGAACACTGAAGCTTTCTTT. Translated: CAISGRGHTNTEAFF.

The gene calls are TRBV19 and TRBJ2-1, with D hard to call. Germline CDR1 LNHDA, CDR2 SQIVND (reference sequence). V lost 1 base, J lost 8 bases, and 12 bases lay in between. CDR3 size: 14 residues. The CDR3 DNA is TGTGCCAGTAGTATAGGCCAGGCGCCAGATGAGCAGTTCTTC. Residues: CASSIGQAPDEQFF.

This clone was observed a few times. The V call is TRBV18, the J call TRBJ2-4; TRBD2 is a possible D gene (5 bases). Germline CDR1 KGHSH, CDR2 LQKENI. Trimming shortened V by 2 bases and J by 0 bases, and 17 bases separated the two germline ends. The CDR3 consists of 18 residues. The CDR3 DNA reads TGTGCCAGCTCACCAACTTCTCCAGGAGGTCTAGCCAAAAACATTCAGTACTTC. Residues: CASSPTSPGGLAKNIQYF.

CDR3 residues: CASSSTGGARGANVLTF. The CDR3 nucleotides are TGCGCCAGCAGCTCAACAGGGGGCGCAAGAGGGGCCAACGTCCTGACTTTC. V gene TRBV5-1 combines with J gene TRBJ2-6; 9 bases line up with TRBD1. With V trimmed by 3 bases and J by 4 bases, 8 bases remained unmatched. The length of the CDR3 is 17 residues. The germline gives CDR1 SGHRS, CDR2 YFSETQ.

The J gene is TRBJ1-6, the V gene TRBV7-2; D gene ambiguous. Trimming took off 2 bases at V and 7 bases at J, with 12 bases between the two ends. Germline V gene data show CDR1 as SGHTA and CDR2 as FQGNSA. The CDR3 has 15 residues. As DNA, the CDR3 is TGTGCCAGCAGCTTATTAGTAGCGGCGAATTCACCCCTCCACTTT. This encodes CASSLLVAANSPLHF.

CDR3 residues: CASSLEQGAAGAFF. CDR3 coding DNA: TGTGCCAGCAGTTTGGAACAGGGGGCGGCTGGAGCTTTCTTT. This chain joins TRBV28 and TRBJ1-1, with 9 bases aligning to TRBD1. Trimming at V came to 3 bases and at J to 10 bases, leaving 9 bases not matched to a gene. The CDR3 is 14 residues long. CDR1 and CDR2 from the germline V gene are MDHEN and SYDVKM.

This sequence joins TRBV5-1 and TRBJ1-2; possible D gene TRBD1, 5 bases. Per the germline V gene, CDR1 is SGHRS and CDR2 is YFSETQ. The V gene lost 5 bases and the J gene lost 2 bases, with 13 bases spanning the gap. The CDR3 extends over 14 amino acids. In nucleotides, the CDR3 is TGCGCCAGCAGAGAAGTGCAGGGAAACTATGGCTACACCTTC. Translation gives CASREVQGNYGYTF.

This clone was seen a single time. The chain has TRBV28 and TRBJ2-1; 7 positions match TRBD2. The junction had 6 bases not matched to a gene; V was cut back by 6 bases and J by 4 bases. The length of the CDR3 is 14 residues. The germline gives CDR1 MDHEN, CDR2 SYDVKM. The CDR3 DNA follows: TGTGCCAGCAGCCGGGGGGATCGATACAATGAGCAGTTCTTC. Protein sequence: CASSRGDRYNEQFF.

Points on this clone: The junction departs from the called germline gene at one end, perhaps through a read error. This chain joins TRBV7-7 and TRBJ2-5; TRBD1 matches 7 bases. The germline V gene has CDR1 SSHAT and CDR2 FNYEAQ (reference sequence). The CDR3 consists of 14 residues. The CDR3 coding sequence is TGTGCTAGCAGCAGGGGACAGATGTCGGAGACCCAGTACTTC. This encodes CASSRGQMSETQYF. Supplemented by reference TRBV7-7 and TRBJ2-5, the full variable domain reads GAGVSQSPRYKVTKRGQDVTLRCDPISSHATLYWYQQALGQGPEFLTYFNYEAQPDKSGLPSDRFSAERPEGSISTLTIQRTEQRDSAMYRCASSRGQMSETQYFGPGTRLLVL.